This paragraph covers one T cell receptor beta chain sequence. Antigen specificity is unknown. This entry is derived from a study of T cell responses to AZD1222 COVID-19 vaccine. The protocol was immunoSEQ multiplex PCR, while the TCRdb copy is restricted to in-frame clones and leaves out a portion. The top ten clones hold 10% to 15% of a sample with approximately 89,000 clones, nearly 90% of them seen once. Notes on the study in general: No repertoire was sampled before or during the peak T cell response, only after it. With two AZD1222 doses given, Spike-specific TCR breadth and depth both rose.

The sequenced sample was peripheral blood, obtained on day 0 of AZD1222 vaccination. The TCR comes from an adult in good health.

CDR3 region: CASSYDLRAQGRVNEQFF. The CDR3 DNA is TGTGCCAGCAGTTACGATTTGCGGGCCCAGGGCCGCGTCAATGAGCAGTTCTTC. This chain uses TRBV6-2 or TRBV6-3 with TRBJ2-1, with D perhaps given as TRBD1 or TRBD2 (5 bases each). CDR1 and CDR2 (germline): MNHEY, SVGEGT. The CDR3 loop spans 18 amino acids. The V end lost 2 bases, the J end lost 6 bases, and 23 bases lay between the germline ends.